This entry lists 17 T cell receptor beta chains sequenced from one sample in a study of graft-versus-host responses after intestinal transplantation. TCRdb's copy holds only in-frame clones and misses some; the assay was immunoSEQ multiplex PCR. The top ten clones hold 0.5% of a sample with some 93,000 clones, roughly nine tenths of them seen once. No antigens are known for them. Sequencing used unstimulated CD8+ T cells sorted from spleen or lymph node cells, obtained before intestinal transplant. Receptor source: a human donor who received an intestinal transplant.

CDR3 amino acids: CASSFPNQPQHF. CDR3 coding DNA: TGTGCCAGCAGTTTTCCGAATCAGCCCCAGCATTTT. This chain connects TRBV27 to TRBJ1-5; D is uncertain. The CDR3 covers 12 residues. Trimming cost V 3 bases and J 4 bases, with 4 bases left between them. In germline, CDR1 is MNHEY, CDR2 SMNVEV (reference sequence).

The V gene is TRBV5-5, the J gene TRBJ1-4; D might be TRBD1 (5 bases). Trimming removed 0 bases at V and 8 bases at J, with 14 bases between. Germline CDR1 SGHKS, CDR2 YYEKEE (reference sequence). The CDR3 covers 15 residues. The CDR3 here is CASSLAVREGEKLFF. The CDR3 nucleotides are TGTGCCAGCAGCTTGGCCGTCCGGGAGGGGGAAAAACTGTTTTTT.

The CDR3 loop is CASSSRGGLNTEAFF. In nucleotides, the CDR3 is TGTGCCAGCAGCTCCCGGGGGGGGTTGAACACTGAAGCTTTCTTT. V and J are TRBV7-9 and TRBJ1-1; a weak D match, TRBD1 (5 bases). V dropped 4 bases and J dropped 0 bases, with 12 bases sitting between them. This CDR3 has 15 amino acids. Germline V gene sequence: CDR1 SEHNR, CDR2 FQNEAQ (reference sequence).

The CDR3 DNA is TGTGCCAGCACCCAAGGGGGCCAGAATGAAGCTTTCTTT. Its protein product is CASTQGGQNEAFF. This chain links TRBV7-9 with TRBJ1-1, with 7 bases identical to TRBD1. The CDR3 contains 13 residues. J was trimmed by 7 bases and V by 7 bases; bases with no gene match: 9. In germline, CDR1 is SEHNR, CDR2 FQNEAQ (reference sequence).

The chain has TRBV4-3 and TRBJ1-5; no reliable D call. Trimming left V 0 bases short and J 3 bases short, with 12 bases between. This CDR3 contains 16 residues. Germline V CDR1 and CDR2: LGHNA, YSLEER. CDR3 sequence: CASSQDWIQINQPQHF. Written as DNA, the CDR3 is TGCGCCAGCAGCCAAGATTGGATACAGATCAATCAGCCCCAGCATTTT.

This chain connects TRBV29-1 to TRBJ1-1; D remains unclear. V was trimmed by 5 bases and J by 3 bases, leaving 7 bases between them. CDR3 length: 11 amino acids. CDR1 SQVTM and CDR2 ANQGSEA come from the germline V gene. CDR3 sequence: CSVSEDTEAFF. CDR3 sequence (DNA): TGCAGCGTTTCGGAGGACACTGAAGCTTTCTTT. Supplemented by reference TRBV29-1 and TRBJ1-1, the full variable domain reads SAVISQKPSRDICQRGTSLTIQCQVDSQVTMMFWYRQQPGQSLTLIATANQGSEATYESGFVIDKFPISRPNLTFSTLTVSNMSPEDSSIYLCSVSEDTEAFFGQGTRLTVV.

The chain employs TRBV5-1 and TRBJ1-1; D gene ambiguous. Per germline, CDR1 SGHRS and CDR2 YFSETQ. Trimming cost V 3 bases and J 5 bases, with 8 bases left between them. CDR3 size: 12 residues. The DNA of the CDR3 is TGCGCCAGCAGCTATACGGGTACTGAAGCTTTCTTT. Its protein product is CASSYTGTEAFF. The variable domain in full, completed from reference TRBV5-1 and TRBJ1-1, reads KAGVTQTPRYLIKTRGQQVTLSCSPISGHRSVSWYQQTPGQGLQFLFEYFSETQRNKGNFPGRFSGRQFSNSRSEMNVSTLELGDSALYLCASSYTGTEAFFGQGTRLTVV.

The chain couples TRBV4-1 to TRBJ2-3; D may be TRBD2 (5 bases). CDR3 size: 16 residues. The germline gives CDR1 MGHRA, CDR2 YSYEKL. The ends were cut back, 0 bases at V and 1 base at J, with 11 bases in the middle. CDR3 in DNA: TGCGCCAGCAGCCAAGAGGGTAGCGTGGGCACAGATACGCAGTATTTT. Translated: CASSQEGSVGTDTQYF.

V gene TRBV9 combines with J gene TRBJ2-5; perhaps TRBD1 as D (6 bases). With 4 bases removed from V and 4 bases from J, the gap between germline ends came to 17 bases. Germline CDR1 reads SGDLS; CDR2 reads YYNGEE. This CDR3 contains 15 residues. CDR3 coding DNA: TGTGCCAGCAGCCAGTGGAGTGGGACAACAGAGACCCAGTACTTC. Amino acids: CASSQWSGTTETQYF.

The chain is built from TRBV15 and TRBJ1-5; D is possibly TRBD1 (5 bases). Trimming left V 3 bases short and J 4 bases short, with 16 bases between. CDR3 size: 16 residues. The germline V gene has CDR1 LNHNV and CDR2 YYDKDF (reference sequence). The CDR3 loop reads CATSSWGDSLNQPQHF. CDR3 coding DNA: TGTGCCACCAGCAGTTGGGGGGACTCCTTAAATCAGCCCCAGCATTTT.

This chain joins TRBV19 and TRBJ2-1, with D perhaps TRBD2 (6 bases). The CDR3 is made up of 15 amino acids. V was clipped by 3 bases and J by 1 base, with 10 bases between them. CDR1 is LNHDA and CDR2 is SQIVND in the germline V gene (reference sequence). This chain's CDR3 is CASSMAAGSYNEQFF. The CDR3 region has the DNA TGTGCCAGTAGTATGGCAGCGGGTTCCTACAATGAGCAGTTCTTC.

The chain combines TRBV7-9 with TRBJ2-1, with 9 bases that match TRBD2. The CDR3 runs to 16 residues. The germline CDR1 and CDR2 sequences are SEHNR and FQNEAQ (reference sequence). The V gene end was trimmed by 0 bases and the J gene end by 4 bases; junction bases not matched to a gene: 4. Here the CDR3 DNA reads TGTGCCAGCAGCTTAGCGCGGGGGGGCCGGTACAATGAGCAGTTCTTC. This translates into CASSLARGGRYNEQFF.

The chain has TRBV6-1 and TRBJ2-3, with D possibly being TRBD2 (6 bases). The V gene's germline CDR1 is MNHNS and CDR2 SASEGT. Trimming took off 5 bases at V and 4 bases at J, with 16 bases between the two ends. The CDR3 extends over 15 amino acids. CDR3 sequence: CASSSGGGWADTQYF. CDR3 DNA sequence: TGTGCCAGCAGTTCTGGGGGAGGTTGGGCAGATACGCAGTATTTT.

As DNA, the CDR3 is TGTGCCAGCTCACCGGTAAGGGCCAGGGGGCACACTGAAGCTTTCTTT. It specifies CASSPVRARGHTEAFF. The chain recombines TRBV18 with TRBJ1-1; 8 bases align to TRBD1. The junction had 9 bases not matched to a gene; V was cut back by 3 bases and J by 3 bases. The CDR3 runs 16 residues. The germline CDR1 and CDR2 sequences are KGHSH and LQKENI.

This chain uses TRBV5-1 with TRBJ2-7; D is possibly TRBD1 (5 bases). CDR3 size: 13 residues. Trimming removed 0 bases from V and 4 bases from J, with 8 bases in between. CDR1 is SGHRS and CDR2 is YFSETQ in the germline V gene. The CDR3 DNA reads TGCGCCAGCAGCTTGGAGCAGGGTTACGAGCAGTACTTC. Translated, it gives CASSLEQGYEQYF.

This chain's CDR3 is CASSLGLVRLAKNIQYF. CDR3 DNA: TGTGCCAGCAGTTTAGGCCTAGTCAGACTAGCCAAAAACATTCAGTACTTC. The chain carries TRBV28 and TRBJ2-4; D call uncertain. CDR3 size: 17 residues. V lost 2 bases and J 0 bases, leaving 14 bases between the germline ends. Germline assignment: CDR1 MDHEN and CDR2 SYDVKM.

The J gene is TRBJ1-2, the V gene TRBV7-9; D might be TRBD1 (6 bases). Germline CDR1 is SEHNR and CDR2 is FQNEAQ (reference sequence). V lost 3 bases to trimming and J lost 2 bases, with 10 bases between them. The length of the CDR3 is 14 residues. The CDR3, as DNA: TGTGCCAGCAGCTTGAGGGGGAACAACTATGGCTACACCTTC. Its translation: CASSLRGNNYGYTF.